The 22 T cell receptor beta chains below come from one sample, sequenced in a study of response to subunit inactivated influenza vaccine (dated by TCRdb to the late 2010s). The receptor library was made with RT-PCR. The data were produced on an Illumina HiSeq 2500. Starting from the raw public reads, TCRdb applied fastp trimming at Q25, assembled clones with MiXCR and retained in-frame beta chains. A single entry per CDR3 protein holds the most common genes and DNA from its merged rows. This sample lists about 170,000 distinct CDR3 sequences; 12% were detected once. The ten largest clones add up to 25% to 30% of the sample. The same data also contributed to another study, on T cells expressing NK-cell markers. As that second paper reports: 5'RACE template switching, by which a universal primer site and unique molecular identifiers were added, was used to make TCR beta cDNA libraries.

The sample here was CD8+ T cells sorted from PBMCs, taken 11 to 12 days after vaccination. The receptors were sampled from a man aged 50 to 59 who received an inactivated influenza vaccine. Donor details come from another sample of the same person, matched by shared clones.

This clonotype was counted ten times or more. The DNA of the CDR3 is TGCGCCAGCAGCCTTACCGGGACAACCTCCTACAATGAGCAGTTCTTC. Protein sequence: CASSLTGTTSYNEQFF. The chain recombines TRBV5-1 with TRBJ2-1; D is possibly TRBD1 (6 bases). The CDR3 has 16 amino acids. Germline loops: CDR1 SGHRS, CDR2 YFSETQ. V lost 4 bases and J 0 bases, leaving 14 bases between the germline ends.

This clonotype was seen a few times. The rearrangement uses TRBV4-2 and TRBJ2-1, with D perhaps TRBD1 (5 bases). This CDR3 has 14 amino acids. Germline V gene sequence: CDR1 LGHNA, CDR2 YNFKEQ. The V end lost 4 bases, the J end lost 6 bases, and 13 bases lay between the germline ends. The CDR3 nucleotides read TGTGCCAGCAGCCCAGCGACAGTCTCCAATGAGCAGTTCTTC. Protein sequence: CASSPATVSNEQFF.

A few counts support this clonotype. The chain recombines TRBV7-2 with TRBJ1-4, with TRBD1 matching over 8 bases. V shed 4 bases, J shed 0 bases, and the junction held 4 bases outside the gene matches. This CDR3 comprises 16 residues. Germline-derived CDR1 and CDR2 are SGHTA and FQGNSA. CDR3 amino acids: CASSSHRGATNEKLFF. For the CDR3, the DNA is TGTGCCAGCAGCTCCCACAGGGGGGCAACTAATGAAAAACTGTTTTTT.

The rearrangement links TRBV9 to TRBJ2-5; D is possibly TRBD2 (6 bases). The V gene lost 4 bases and the J gene lost 2 bases, with 15 bases spanning the gap. The CDR3 loop spans 15 amino acids. Germline CDR1 and CDR2: SGDLS and YYNGEE. The CDR3 protein is CASSRGRDSQETQYF. DNA of the CDR3: TGTGCCAGCAGCCGGGGCCGGGACTCACAAGAGACCCAGTACTTC.

This clonotype was detected only a few times. This chain connects TRBV20-1 to TRBJ1-1; no definite D call. With 3 bases removed from V and 2 bases from J, the gap between germline ends came to 7 bases. There are 12 residues in the CDR3. Per germline, CDR1 DFQATT and CDR2 SNEGSKA (reference sequence). The DNA of the CDR3 is TGCAGTGCTAGGATACGAAACACTGAAGCTTTCTTT. This translates into CSARIRNTEAFF.

This clonotype was seen more than once but under ten times. J is TRBJ2-1 and V is TRBV12-3 or TRBV12-4; possibly TRBD1 for D (5 bases). This CDR3 spans 11 amino acids. V lost 6 bases and J 5 bases, leaving 5 bases between the germline ends. The CDR3, as DNA: TGTGCCAGCAGGGACAACAATGAGCAGTTCTTC. Protein sequence: CASRDNNEQFF.

The gene calls are TRBV18 and TRBJ2-7, with D tentatively TRBD2 (5 bases). Germline CDR1 reads KGHSH; CDR2 reads LQKENI. Trimming shortened V by 3 bases and J by 10 bases, and 19 bases separated the two germline ends. The CDR3 spans 14 residues. As DNA, the CDR3 is TGTGCCAGCTCACCTGTGCGGGCCCAAGTAGATCAGTACTTC. This encodes CASSPVRAQVDQYF.

The rearrangement links TRBV9 to TRBJ2-2; D is uncertain. The CDR3 is 14 amino acids. V shed 1 base and J shed 2 bases, with 6 bases lying between them. Germline values: CDR1 SGDLS, CDR2 YYNGEE. Written as DNA, the CDR3 is TGTGCCAGCAGCGTATACAGCAACACCGGGGAGCTGTTTTTT. Protein product: CASSVYSNTGELFF.

The rearrangement links TRBV12-3 or TRBV12-4 to TRBJ2-2; D possibly corresponds to TRBD1 (6 bases). The germline V and J ends were trimmed by 1 base and 1 base, with 10 bases remaining between them. The CDR3 is 16 amino acids. CDR3 sequence: CASSLGQVENTGELFF. CDR3 nucleotide sequence: TGTGCCAGCAGTTTAGGACAGGTGGAGAACACCGGGGAGCTGTTTTTT.

The chain combines TRBV6-2 or TRBV6-3 with TRBJ1-1; 11 positions match TRBD1. The CDR3 loop spans 15 amino acids. From germline, CDR1 is MNHEY and CDR2 SVGEGT. V trimming: 5 bases; J trimming: 4 bases; junction bases outside the gene matches: 6. This CDR3 is CASSRTGGFATEAFF. The CDR3 bases are TGTGCCAGCAGTCGGACAGGGGGCTTTGCCACTGAAGCTTTCTTT.

The table lists this clonotype with a few counts. The V gene is TRBV11-2, the J gene TRBJ2-1; 10 bases fit TRBD2. The germline gives CDR1 SGHAT, CDR2 FQNNGV. The CDR3 sequence is 14 residues long. Trimming cost V 6 bases and J 8 bases; bases outside gene matches: 7. The CDR3 DNA follows: TGTGCCAGCAGTTGGGAGCGGGAGGGACATGAGCAGTTCTTC. Amino acids: CASSWEREGHEQFF.

The rearrangement joins TRBV10-3 to TRBJ1-1; no clear D gene. V was cut by 4 bases and J by 2 bases, with 17 bases left in between. The germline CDR1 and CDR2 sequences are ENHRY and SYGVKD. The CDR3 runs to 16 residues. The CDR3 nucleotides read TGTGCCATCAGTGTGGTGTGGGTAGGGCTCAACACTGAAGCTTTCTTT. Its translation is CAISVVWVGLNTEAFF.

The chain links TRBV5-1 to TRBJ2-3, with unresolved D. The germline V gene has CDR1 SGHRS and CDR2 YFSETQ. CDR3 length: 16 residues. Trimming left V 4 bases short and J 0 bases short, with 15 bases between. CDR3 residues: CASSPVGSSSTDTQYF. The CDR3 DNA sequence: TGCGCCAGCAGCCCTGTGGGTTCTTCTAGCACAGATACGCAGTATTTT.

The gene calls are TRBV15 and TRBJ2-2, with no clear D. This CDR3 is 12 amino acids long. Per the germline V gene, CDR1 is LNHNV and CDR2 is YYDKDF (reference sequence). With 1 base removed from V and 7 bases from J, the gap between germline ends came to 4 bases. The CDR3 is CATSRGGGELFF. The CDR3 bases are TGTGCCACCAGCAGAGGGGGCGGGGAGCTGTTTTTT.

The chain recombines TRBV6-2 or TRBV6-3 with TRBJ2-1; TRBD2 agrees at 10 bases. Germline CDR1 is MNHEY and CDR2 is SVGEGT. The CDR3 is made up of 13 amino acids. The junction had 1 base not matched to a gene; V was cut back by 2 bases and J by 9 bases. CDR3 DNA sequence: TGTGCCAGCAGTTACGGACTAGCGGTTGAGCAGTTCTTC. Translated, it gives CASSYGLAVEQFF.

The rearrangement uses TRBV4-3 and TRBJ2-1, with D perhaps matching TRBD1 or TRBD2 (7 bases each). This CDR3 contains 17 residues. V lost 1 base and J 10 bases, leaving 23 bases between the germline ends. In germline, CDR1 is LGHNA, CDR2 YSLEER. The CDR3 DNA follows: TGCGCCAGCAGCCAAGGGGGAGGGGGCCAGGGAAGGCGAGAGCAGTTCTTC. It translates to CASSQGGGGQGRREQFF.

The chain recombines TRBV4-1 with TRBJ1-2, with 10 bases that match TRBD1. Germline V gene data show CDR1 as MGHRA and CDR2 as YSYEKL. The CDR3 spans 14 residues. Unmatched junction bases numbered 3, after V lost 4 bases and J lost 4 bases. CDR3 amino acids: CASSRGQGVYGYTF. DNA of the CDR3: TGCGCCAGCAGCCGCGGACAGGGGGTCTATGGCTACACCTTC.

The chain uses TRBV20-1 and TRBJ2-7; a weak D match, TRBD1 (6 bases). From germline, CDR1 is DFQATT and CDR2 SNEGSKA (reference sequence). The V end was cut by 6 bases, the J end by 7 bases, with 28 bases between. The CDR3 spans 16 residues. As DNA, the CDR3 is TGCAGTGCCAGACCTCCCAGGGGTAGATCGTACGTGGAGCAGTACTTC. Protein sequence: CSARPPRGRSYVEQYF.

This clonotype was counted at least ten times. The chain uses TRBV28 and TRBJ1-2; 8 bases align to TRBD1. Germline V gene data show CDR1 as MDHEN and CDR2 as SYDVKM. V was pared by 1 base and J by 2 bases, with 3 bases of the junction left unmatched. The length of the CDR3 is 15 residues. The CDR3 loop is CASSLLGQENYGYTF. As DNA, the CDR3 is TGTGCCAGCAGTTTATTGGGACAGGAGAACTATGGCTACACCTTC.

The chain carries TRBV5-1 and TRBJ2-5; D perhaps matches TRBD1 (6 bases). V was clipped by 4 bases and J by 5 bases, with 15 bases between them. The germline gives CDR1 SGHRS, CDR2 YFSETQ. The CDR3 is 14 amino acids. CDR3 DNA sequence: TGCGCCAGCAGCAATTGGGGGCTGGAGGAGACCCAGTACTTC. Translation gives CASSNWGLEETQYF.

This clonotype turned up a few times. The V and J genes are TRBV27 and TRBJ2-7; possibly TRBD1 for D (7 bases). V was clipped by 5 bases and J by 0 bases, with 14 bases between them. The CDR3 has 15 residues. Germline CDR1 is MNHEY and CDR2 is SMNVEV (reference sequence). As DNA, the CDR3 is TGTGCCAGCAGTCCCCAGGGGGGCCTCTCCTACGAGCAGTACTTC. Translation gives CASSPQGGLSYEQYF.

The chain carries TRBV29-1 and TRBJ2-2; TRBD2 matches at 8 bases. The length of the CDR3 is 14 residues. Per the germline V gene, CDR1 is SQVTM and CDR2 is ANQGSEA. V gave up 5 bases and J gave up 4 bases; unmatched junction bases: 6. The CDR3 region is CSVFSGLGTGELFF. For the CDR3, the DNA is TGCAGCGTTTTTTCGGGACTAGGCACCGGGGAGCTGTTTTTT.